This T cell receptor (beta chain) was captured by sequencing in a study of blood T cell repertoires in COVID-19. For the study at large: Researchers got acute and convalescent COVID-19 samples from the United States, Italy and Spain. T cells, B-cell-depleted T cells, or PBMCs provided the cDNA or gDNA that served as material.

This clone was counted between two and nine times. Per the original data handling: From reference gene primer amplification, estimates of nucleated cell counts were derived. Only in-frame clones appear in the TCRdb table, and some are missing; sequencing was by immunoSEQ multiplex PCR. V and J calls plus clone size are reproduced from that table; the DNA served to infer D and trimming. The sample shows 290,000 or so clones, around 90% of them seen only once. Germline V gives CDR1 KGHSH, CDR2 LQKENI. The junction had 11 bases not matched to a gene; V was cut back by 2 bases and J by 1 base. CDR3 length: 18 amino acids.

The clonotype was recovered from a man aged 70-80 years with acute or convalescent COVID-19. Sequenced sample: peripheral blood. The V and J genes are TRBV18 and TRBJ1-3, with 7 bases lining up with TRBD1. The chain's CDR3 is CASSPVNARGDSGNTIYF. CDR3 bases: TGTGCCAGCTCACCAGTCAACGCCAGGGGGGATTCTGGAAACACCATATATTTT.